This T cell receptor beta chain was recovered during a study of blood T cell repertoires in COVID-19. For the study at large: COVID-19 samples collected from the United States, Italy and Spain covered acute and convalescent phases. PBMCs, B-cell-depleted T cells, or T cells provided the cDNA or gDNA that made up the material.

This CDR3 contains 15 residues. Trimming removed 6 bases from V and 4 bases from J; junction bases left unmatched: 10. Germline CDR1 LNHNV, CDR2 YYDKDF (reference sequence). The protocol was immunoSEQ multiplex PCR, while the TCRdb copy is restricted to in-frame clones and leaves out a portion. Of more than 200,000 clones listed, 85% to 90% were seen once; the top ten hold about 6%. The sequence was collected from an elderly man with acute or convalescent COVID-19. The sequencing input was peripheral blood. V and J are TRBV15 and TRBJ1-1; TRBD1 aligns across 8 bases. CDR3 region: CATSPRRTGITEAFF. Written as DNA, the CDR3 is TGTGCCACCAGTCCTAGGAGGACAGGGATCACTGAAGCTTTCTTT. Full variable domain (remainder filled in from reference TRBV15 and TRBJ1-1): DAMVIQNPRYQVTQFGKPVTLSCSQTLNHNVMYWYQQKSSQAPKLLFHYYDKDFNNEADTPDNFQSRRPNTSFCFLDIRSPGLGDTAMYLCATSPRRTGITEAFFGQGTRLTVV.